This T cell receptor beta chain appears in the sequencing data of a study of cytomegalovirus exposure and HLA in healthy donors. The CDR3 runs to 13 residues. Germline V CDR1 and CDR2: SGDLS, YYNGEE. The trim removed 4 bases at V and 6 bases at J, leaving 4 bases unmatched. The PCR contained 60 Vbeta and 13 Jbeta primers. TCRdb keeps only in-frame clones here, not all; method: immunoSEQ multiplex PCR. There are tens of thousands of clones in the sample, with about 0.5% held by the top ten. Regarding the study as a whole: Researchers reported from a later analysis that most CMV-associated TCR beta chains appeared HLA-restricted. Within an earlier analysis, most TCR beta V segments proved productive either about 87% or about 30% of the time. Later on, a genetic analysis was performed. It linked a missense variant in DCLRE1C with V- and J-gene trimming of TCR beta.

To note about this clone: What it binds is unknown.

This chain uses TRBV9 with TRBJ1-1, with 9 positions matching TRBD1. The receptor's source is a man in his forties or fifties in good health and CMV-seronegative. The sample comprised PBMCs. CDR3: CASSQTGGPEAFF. As DNA, the CDR3 is TGTGCCAGCAGCCAGACAGGGGGGCCTGAAGCTTTCTTT.